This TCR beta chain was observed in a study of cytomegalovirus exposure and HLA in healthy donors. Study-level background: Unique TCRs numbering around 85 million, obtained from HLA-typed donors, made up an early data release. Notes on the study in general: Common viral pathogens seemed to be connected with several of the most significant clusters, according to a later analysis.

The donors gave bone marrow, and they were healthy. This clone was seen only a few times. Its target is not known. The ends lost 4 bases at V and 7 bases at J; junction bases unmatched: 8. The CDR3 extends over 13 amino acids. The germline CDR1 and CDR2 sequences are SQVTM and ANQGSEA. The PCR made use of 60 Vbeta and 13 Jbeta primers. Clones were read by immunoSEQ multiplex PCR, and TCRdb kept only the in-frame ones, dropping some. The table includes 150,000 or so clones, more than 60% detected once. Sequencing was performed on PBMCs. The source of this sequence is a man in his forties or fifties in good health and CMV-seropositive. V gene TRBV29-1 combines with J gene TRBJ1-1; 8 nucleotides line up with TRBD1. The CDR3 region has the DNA TGCAGCGTTGTGCAGGGGGCAGGGGGTGAAGCTTTCTTT. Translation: CSVVQGAGGEAFF.